The 16 T cell receptor beta chains in this list originate from one sample, sequenced in a study of CXCR3-negative and CXCR3-positive naive CD8 T cells. Findings and limits, study-wide: CXCR3-positive naive cells carried more hydrophobic TRB CDR3s than CXCR3-negative naive cells did.

Researchers prepared the TRB cDNA libraries using 5' RACE with UMI labels. TCRdb reanalyzed the 5' RACE reads and collapses them to one entry per CDR3 protein, without DNA. This sample's table reports 140,000 to 150,000 distinct CDR3 sequences. These receptors' antigens are unknown. Sequencing was performed on naive CXCR3+ CD8+ T cells from blood. The sample's subset: CD45RO-CCR7+CD27+CD95- naive CD8+ T cells expressing CXCR3 (TNR3+). These receptors originate from a human donor in good health. Some clones in this sample may be carry-over from other donors' samples.

J is TRBJ2-1 and V is TRBV29-1; TCRdb gives TRBD2 as the D gene, but with no DNA this cannot be confirmed. CDR1 is SQVTM, CDR2 ANQGSEA, per germline. The CDR3 is made up of 14 amino acids. CDR3 loop: CSVEGGDSYNEQFF.

The chain carries TRBV6-5 and TRBJ2-5; absent DNA, TCRdb's TRBD2 call cannot be checked. This CDR3 has 16 residues. Germline CDR1 is MNHEY and CDR2 is SVGAGI. This CDR3 is CASTARASGSRETQYF.

The chain links TRBV6-2 or TRBV6-3 to TRBJ2-7; the D call from TCRdb, TRBD1, cannot be confirmed without DNA. Germline values: CDR1 MNHEY, CDR2 SVGEGT. The CDR3 is 15 amino acids. The CDR3 loop is CASSSPRTDPYEQYF.

The chain couples TRBV7-3 to TRBJ2-1; TCRdb picks TRBD2, but there is no DNA to check that call. Germline assignment: CDR1 SGHTA and CDR2 FQGTGA. This CDR3 contains 16 residues. The CDR3 protein is CASSTGLAGGLNEQFF.

V is TRBV30 and J is TRBJ2-1; lacking DNA, the TRBD2 call made by TCRdb goes unchecked. The CDR3 spans 14 residues. Germline loops: CDR1 GTSNPN, CDR2 SVGIG (reference sequence). The CDR3 region is CAWSPGTSDNEQFF.

V gene TRBV7-3 combines with J gene TRBJ2-7. CDR1 and CDR2 (germline): SGHTA, FQGTGA. CDR3 size: 14 residues. The CDR3: CASSLDGYSYEQYF.

The genes are TRBV5-1 and TRBJ2-7; TCRdb outputs TRBD1, but without DNA this stays unchecked. This CDR3 is 12 amino acids long. The germline V gene has CDR1 SGHRS and CDR2 YFSETQ. This CDR3 reads CASSLHPGEQYF.

This chain connects TRBV11-3 to TRBJ2-4; the D call from TCRdb, TRBD2, cannot be confirmed without DNA. The V gene's germline CDR1 is SGHNT and CDR2 YENEEA. This CDR3 spans 18 amino acids. CDR3 amino acids: CASSFIKCPGGAKNIQYF.

The rearrangement uses TRBV29-1 and TRBJ2-1; with no DNA, the TCRdb D assignment of TRBD2 cannot be verified. The CDR3 is made up of 13 amino acids. Germline loops: CDR1 SQVTM, CDR2 ANQGSEA. CDR3 sequence: CSVLAGSYNEQFF.

The chain is built from TRBV7-2 and TRBJ2-1. The CDR3 consists of 15 residues. Germline V lookup: CDR1 SGHTA, CDR2 FQGNSA. The CDR3 spells CASSLYESAYNEQFF.

The J gene is TRBJ2-1, the V gene TRBV12-3 or TRBV12-4. The CDR3 spans 14 residues. CDR3 loop: CASSLAGAYNEQFF.

V and J are TRBV20-1 and TRBJ1-1; TCRdb outputs TRBD1, but without DNA this stays unchecked. The length of the CDR3 is 12 residues. Germline V gene data show CDR1 as DFQATT and CDR2 as SNEGSKA (reference sequence). The CDR3 here is CSAMDSNTEAFF.

CDR3 sequence: CASSPWGQGGNEQFF. V and J are TRBV11-3 and TRBJ2-1; the TCRdb call, TRBD1, lacks DNA for checking. The CDR3 is 15 residues long. Per germline, CDR1 SGHNT and CDR2 YENEEA. Full variable domain (outside the CDR3, taken from reference TRBV11-3 and TRBJ2-1): EAGVVQSPRYKIIEKKQPVAFWCNPISGHNTLYWYLQNLGQGPELLIRYENEEAVDDSQLPKDRFSAERLKGVDSTLKIQPAELGDSAVYLCASSPWGQGGNEQFFGPGTRLTVL.

This chain links TRBV12-3 or TRBV12-4 with TRBJ1-5; the TRBD1 assignment by TCRdb is unverifiable without DNA. The CDR3 is made up of 14 amino acids. CDR3: CASSLGPGRQPQHF.

The chain is built from TRBV15 and TRBJ2-7; the TCRdb D gene call, TRBD2, has no DNA to confirm it. There are 16 residues in the CDR3. CDR1 and CDR2 from the germline V gene are LNHNV and YYDKDF (reference sequence). The CDR3 sequence: CATSRSGTSGSYEQYF. Variable domain in full (rest from reference TRBV15 and TRBJ2-7): DAMVIQNPRYQVTQFGKPVTLSCSQTLNHNVMYWYQQKSSQAPKLLFHYYDKDFNNEADTPDNFQSRRPNTSFCFLDIRSPGLGDTAMYLCATSRSGTSGSYEQYFGPGTRLTVT.

The gene calls are TRBV23-1 and TRBJ2-1; TCRdb reports TRBD2, a call that lacks DNA to check it against. TRBV23-1 carries the ORF label, with uncertain function. This CDR3 spans 12 amino acids. The CDR3 reads CASSQLRGYRFF.